One T cell receptor (beta chain) is described in this entry. Its antigen is currently unknown. From its re-call of the 5' RACE reads, TCRdb lists each CDR3 protein once, without DNA. The sample holds around 220,000 distinct CDR3 sequences. This specimen belongs to a study of monozygotic twins with inflammatory bowel disease. Study outcomes and limitations: Concordance status among twins (concordant versus discordant) showed no link to repertoire similarity, possibly from limited power. For IBD, no single strong associated signal or clonotype was supported.

No sorting of T cells preceded isolation of total RNA from whole blood. Germline V gene data show CDR1 as SGHVS and CDR2 as FQNEAQ. The CDR3 is made up of 12 amino acids. Sequencing input: blood. The chain links TRBV7-8 to TRBJ1-4. The sequence was collected from a human donor with ulcerative colitis or Crohn's disease, or a healthy co-twin of an affected twin (not recorded which). CDR3 amino acids: CASSLESEKLFF.